This paragraph covers one T cell receptor beta chain sequence. The sample is drawn from a study of OX40 agonist ivuxolimab in advanced cancers. About the research overall: In this cohort, patients received ivuxolimab, an agonistic anti-OX40 (CD134) antibody. The dose-escalation cohort had hepatocellular carcinoma, melanoma, renal cell or head and neck cancer. A partial response was reached by three patients: one with hepatocellular carcinoma and two with cutaneous melanoma.

TCRdb keeps only in-frame clones here, not all; method: immunoSEQ multiplex PCR. The table has tens of thousands of clones, approximately 80% seen once. V was clipped by 0 bases and J by 4 bases; unmatched bases: 8. CDR1 and CDR2 from the germline V gene are SGHRS and YFSETQ. The CDR3 totals 16 residues. At cycle 4 day 1, cycle 7 day 1, and baseline, blood was sampled. This receptor was obtained from an adult with an advanced solid tumor such as melanoma, head and neck, liver or kidney cancer. The genes are TRBV5-1 and TRBJ1-2; 8 bases match TRBD1. Sample: CD4+ or CD8+ T cells sorted from blood, taken in a trial of the OX40 agonist ivuxolimab. The CDR3 DNA reads as TGCGCCAGCAGCTTGGTTTCACGGACAGGGAGCTATGGCTACACCTTC. The encoded protein is CASSLVSRTGSYGYTF.